The rows below give T cell receptor beta chains drawn from one sample of a study of T cell changes during pregnancy in multiple sclerosis. TCRdb's table, derived via immunoSEQ multiplex PCR, lists solely in-frame clones and lacks some. The data hold around 50,000 clones, with around 92% observed a single time. Sample: CD4+ T cells from peripheral blood mononuclear cells, taken in the third trimester of pregnancy. The source of these receptors is a female donor with multiple sclerosis, enrolled in a pregnancy study. Each CDR3 is given with its conserved first and last residue. The D gene is left open where the match is weak. Clone size is not always given. Where it is, it says once, few, many or a class for expanded clones.

abundance	d_gene	v_gene	j_gene	CDR3aa	CDR3nt
.	.	TRBV18	TRBJ2-7	CASSREAGEQYF	TGTGCCAGCTCACGAGAAGCGGGCGAGCAGTACTTC
.	TRBD1	TRBV27	TRBJ1-4	CASSFVDRQGEKLFF	TGTGCCAGCAGTTTTGTCGATCGACAGGGAGAAAAACTGTTTTTT
.	TRBD1	TRBV28	TRBJ2-7	CASSLAGTGGQYF	TGTGCCAGCAGTTTAGCCGGGACAGGGGGCCAGTACTTC
.	TRBD2	TRBV5-1	TRBJ2-7	CASSPRWEGNYEQYF	TGCGCCAGCAGCCCACGGTGGGAGGGTAACTACGAGCAGTACTTC
once	.	TRBV14	TRBJ1-1	CVSSPLGPQQTEAFF	TGTGTCAGCAGCCCATTGGGGCCCCAGCAGACTGAAGCTTTCTTT
.	TRBD2	TRBV5-4	TRBJ2-7	CASSLFSGRGEQYF	TGTGCCAGCAGCCTGTTTAGCGGGAGGGGCGAGCAGTACTTC
.	TRBD1	TRBV29-1	TRBJ2-1	CSAMGQGVANEQFF	TGCAGCGCAATGGGACAGGGGGTGGCAAATGAGCAGTTCTTC
.	TRBD2	TRBV9	TRBJ2-2	CASSVERGRAPGELFF	TGTGCCAGCAGCGTAGAACGCGGGAGGGCCCCGGGGGAGCTGTTTTTT
.	TRBD1	TRBV28	TRBJ2-7	CASSLRGPYTSEQYF	TGTGCCAGCAGTCTCAGGGGGCCCTATACTAGCGAGCAGTACTTC
once	.	TRBV7-8	TRBJ1-4	CASSLLGPGEKLFF	TGTGCCAGCAGCCTCCTTGGGCCGGGAGAAAAACTGTTTTTT
.	TRBD2	TRBV4-2	TRBJ2-7	CASSQDIFSLAGTGRGTYEQYF	TGTGCCAGCAGCCAAGATATTTTTTCACTAGCGGGAACCGGGCGGGGAACCTACGAGCAGTACTTC
.	TRBD1	TRBV2	TRBJ2-7	CANQDRGYAEQYF	TGTGCCAACCAAGACAGGGGATATGCCGAGCAGTACTTC
.	TRBD1	TRBV2	TRBJ2-7	CASSEDRGVGEQYF	TGTGCCAGCAGTGAAGACAGGGGGGTAGGCGAGCAGTACTTC
.	.	TRBV30	TRBJ1-5	CAWTRDNNQPQHF	TGTGCCTGGACCCGGGACAACAATCAGCCCCAGCATTTT
.	.	TRBV7-8	TRBJ1-1	CASFLGGFGYGTEAFF	TGTGCCAGCTTCCTAGGAGGTTTCGGGTACGGCACTGAAGCTTTCTTT
once	TRBD2	TRBV11-1	TRBJ2-1	CASSSGAGGPVNEQFF	TGTGCCAGCAGCTCCGGAGCGGGAGGGCCTGTCAATGAGCAGTTCTTC
.	TRBD1	TRBV6-1	TRBJ2-7	CASSSGTGAYGEQYF	TGTGCCAGCAGTTCCGGGACAGGGGCGTACGGCGAGCAGTACTTC
.	.	TRBV4-3	TRBJ1-4	CASSQQGRGEKLFF	TGCGCCAGCAGCCAACAGGGGAGGGGTGAAAAACTGTTTTTT
once	.	TRBV5-6	TRBJ2-3	CASGIGVGSTDTQYF	TGTGCCAGCGGGATTGGTGTTGGGAGTACAGATACGCAGTATTTT
.	TRBD2	TRBV7-2	TRBJ2-7	CASSLETSVIYEQYF	TGTGCCAGCAGCTTAGAGACTAGCGTAATCTACGAGCAGTACTTC
.	TRBD1	TRBV7-2	TRBJ2-3	CASNRGLIGDTQYF	TGTGCCAGCAACAGGGGGCTTATAGGAGATACGCAGTATTTT
.	TRBD1	TRBV9	TRBJ1-1	CASSAWGQGNTEAFF	TGTGCCAGCAGCGCTTGGGGACAGGGGAACACTGAAGCTTTCTTT
.	.	TRBV5-8	TRBJ2-6	CASSAFQGNSGANVLTF	TGTGCCAGCAGCGCCTTCCAGGGAAACTCTGGGGCCAACGTCCTGACTTTC
.	TRBD1	TRBV6-5	TRBJ2-1	CASSYNRGANEQFF	TGTGCCAGCAGTTATAACAGGGGGGCCAATGAGCAGTTCTTC
.	TRBD2	TRBV28	TRBJ2-1	CASHLGLATNNEQFF	TGTGCCAGCCATTTAGGACTAGCGACAAACAATGAGCAGTTCTTC
.	.	TRBV5-1	TRBJ1-4	CASSLDGRPNEKLFF	TGCGCCAGCAGCTTGGATGGCAGGCCAAATGAAAAACTGTTTTTT